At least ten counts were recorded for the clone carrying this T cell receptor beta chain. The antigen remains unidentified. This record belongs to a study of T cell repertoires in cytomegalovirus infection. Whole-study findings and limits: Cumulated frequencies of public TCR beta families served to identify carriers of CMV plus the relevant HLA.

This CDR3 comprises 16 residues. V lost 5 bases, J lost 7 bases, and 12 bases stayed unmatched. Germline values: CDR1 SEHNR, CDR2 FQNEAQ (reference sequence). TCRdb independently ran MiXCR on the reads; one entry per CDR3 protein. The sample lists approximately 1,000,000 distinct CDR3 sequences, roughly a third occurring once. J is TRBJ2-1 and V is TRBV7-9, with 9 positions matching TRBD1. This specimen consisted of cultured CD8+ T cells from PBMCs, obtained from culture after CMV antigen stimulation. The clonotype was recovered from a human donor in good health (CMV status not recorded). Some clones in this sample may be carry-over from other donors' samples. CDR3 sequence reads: CASSGEPGQGRNEQFF. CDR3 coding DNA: TGTGCCAGCAGCGGAGAACCGGGACAGGGTAGGAATGAGCAGTTCTTC.